The sequence of this TCR beta chain was determined in a study of blood T cell repertoires in COVID-19. At the level of the study: Samples of COVID-19 (acute and convalescent) were obtained from the United States, Italy and Spain. Sources were T cells, B-cell-depleted T cells, or PBMCs; the material itself was cDNA or gDNA.

In the original processing: Estimates of nucleated cell counts were drawn from the amplification of reference gene primers. Sequenced by immunoSEQ multiplex PCR; TCRdb stores in-frame clones only, minus some. D and trimming were read from the DNA, whereas the V and J calls and clone size are those reported in that table. The profile shows 250,000 to 300,000 clones, roughly 90% of them singletons. The CDR3 sequence is 16 residues long. V was trimmed by 3 bases and J by 0 bases, leaving 12 bases between them. Germline V CDR1 and CDR2: SNHLY, FYNNEI. Enrolled during active infection, Seattle patients were then followed longitudinally.

The sequence derives from a woman in her twenties or thirties with COVID-19, enrolled during active disease. V gene TRBV2 combines with J gene TRBJ1-3; weak D call: TRBD1 (6 bases). Material: peripheral blood. Here the CDR3 reads CASSDGQPISGNTIYF. The DNA of the CDR3 is TGTGCCAGCAGTGATGGACAGCCGATCTCTGGAAACACCATATATTTT.